This T cell receptor (beta chain) was sequenced during a study of post-analysis software for immune sequencing data. Study in general: Relapsing-remitting, secondary progressive and progressive-relapsing multiple sclerosis courses were included.

The V gene's germline CDR1 is MGHRA and CDR2 YSYEKL. Trimming removed 1 base from V and 8 bases from J, with 12 bases in between. The CDR3 totals 14 residues. Unique molecular identifiers featured in each of the TCR beta cDNA libraries. T cells numbering roughly 0.95 to 10 million gave rise to a few hundred thousand cDNA molecules. TCRdb processed the PCR reads anew with MiXCR; each CDR3 protein has one entry. The sample yields more than 500,000 distinct CDR3 sequences, under 40% seen once. Study conclusions and caveats: Four to six TRBV segments, including TRBV5-6, TRBV5-1 and TRBV20-1, were more frequent in patients than controls. Controls had significantly higher normalized Chao1 diversity than multiple sclerosis patients. Pronounced co-clustering by F measure was evident among identically batched samples.

Regarding this clonotype: Its specificity is unknown.

This clonotype originated in a girl younger than 18 with multiple sclerosis. The sample was blood. The V gene is TRBV4-1, the J gene TRBJ1-5, with a possible D match to TRBD1 (5 bases). The CDR3 is CASSQGVLGEPQHF. As DNA, the CDR3 is TGCGCCAGCAGCCAAGGTGTATTGGGGGAGCCCCAGCATTTT.